The present entry profiles one TCR beta chain with its context. The antigen is undetermined. This sample was taken from a study of cytomegalovirus exposure and HLA in healthy donors. Overall study context: The 120 validation repertoires and the 666 first-cohort repertoires shared a platform, a later analysis reported.

General study points: It was confirmed in vitro that a few of the CMV-associated chains were specific for CMV antigens.

V dropped 7 bases and J dropped 0 bases, with 7 bases sitting between them. Germline assignment: CDR1 MNHNS and CDR2 SASEGT. The CDR3 length is 13 residues. Only in-frame clones appear in the TCRdb table, and some are missing; sequencing was by immunoSEQ multiplex PCR. The sample has 130,000 to 150,000 clones; approximately 86% are singletons. The sequence was collected from a woman aged 18-29 years in good health and CMV-seropositive. The rearrangement links TRBV6-1 to TRBJ1-5; D call uncertain. Sequences were obtained from PBMCs. CDR3 in amino acids: CASTPNSNQPQHF. Here the CDR3 DNA reads TGTGCCAGCACCCCAAATAGCAATCAGCCCCAGCATTTT.